This is a list of T cell receptor beta chains from one sample in a study of blood T cell repertoires in COVID-19. Sequenced by immunoSEQ multiplex PCR; TCRdb stores in-frame clones only, minus some. The repertoire holds some 250,000 clones, with approximately 86% as singletons. The source material was peripheral blood. All receptors come from a young woman who had recovered from COVID-19. The conserved cysteine and the conserved F or W are not part of the CDR3 here.

j_call v_call cdr3_aa
TRBJ2-1 TRBV14 ASSQRLGPSSSYNEQF
TRBJ2-1 TRBV3-1/TRBV3-2 ASSQQAATQF
TRBJ2-1 TRBV2 ASSERSGGSNEQF
TRBJ2-7 TRBV6-5 ASADSFYEQY
TRBJ2-3 TRBV3-1/TRBV3-2 ASSLGQGATTDTQY
TRBJ2-1 TRBV10-1 ARGGDPKGNEQF
TRBJ1-1 TRBV29-1 SGWGQMNTEAF
TRBJ2-7 TRBV7-8 ASSLRGQGSYEQY
TRBJ2-1 TRBV29-1 SVKDRWDEQF
TRBJ2-7 TRBV19 ASSRNSGTAYEQY
TRBJ2-1 TRBV5-1 ASSLGPGGHFDEQF
TRBJ2-5 TRBV29-1 SVRDRGGETQY
TRBJ1-5 TRBV19 ASSIGGTGNQPQH
TRBJ2-5 TRBV2 ASKKTSSLGETQY
TRBJ1-2 TRBV2 ASSESPMGYT
TRBJ2-7 TRBV7-9 ASSLARSAEQY
TRBJ2-1 TRBV6-5 ASSYTGTGEFEQF
TRBJ2-2 TRBV5-6 ASSRPGLAGGNTGELF